This T cell receptor beta chain was obtained from a study of blood T cell repertoires in COVID-19. Across the whole study: The cDNA or gDNA used as material had been derived from T cells, B-cell-depleted T cells, or PBMCs.

The table came from immunoSEQ multiplex PCR; TCRdb's copy has only in-frame clones and leaves some out. Among approximately 310,000 clones listed, less than 85% were seen once. Enrolled through a virtual design, the participants were between about 18 and 100 years of age and came from about two dozen US areas. Cohort assignment relied on participant-reported clinical history. A case of COVID-19 had been met by exposed participants within 2 weeks before study entry. Germline V gene data show CDR1 as LNHDA and CDR2 as SQIVND (reference sequence). Trimming shortened V by 1 base and J by 3 bases, and 9 bases separated the two germline ends. The CDR3 length is 14 residues.

This sequence originates from a woman in her twenties or thirties who had been exposed to COVID-19. The sample comprised PBMCs or T cells enriched from blood (not recorded which). This chain links TRBV19 with TRBJ1-2; tentative D call: TRBD1 (6 bases). The CDR3 DNA follows: TGTGCCAGTAGTATAGCTAGGACAGACTATGGCTACACCTTC. It encodes CASSIARTDYGYTF.